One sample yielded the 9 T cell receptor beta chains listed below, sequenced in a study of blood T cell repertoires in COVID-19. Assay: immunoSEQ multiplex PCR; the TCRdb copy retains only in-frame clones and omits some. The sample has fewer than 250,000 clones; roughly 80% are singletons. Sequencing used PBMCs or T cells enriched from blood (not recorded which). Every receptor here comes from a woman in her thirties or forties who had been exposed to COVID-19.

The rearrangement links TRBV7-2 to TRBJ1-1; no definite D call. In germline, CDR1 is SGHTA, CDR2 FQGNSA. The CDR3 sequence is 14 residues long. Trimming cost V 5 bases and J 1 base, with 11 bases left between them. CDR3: CASSPAGRNTEAFF. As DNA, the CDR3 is TGTGCCAGCAGCCCCGCGGGCAGGAACACTGAAGCTTTCTTT. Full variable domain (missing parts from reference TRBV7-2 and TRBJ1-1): GAGVSQSPSNKVTEKGKDVELRCDPISGHTALYWYRQSLGQGLEFLIYFQGNSAPDKSGLPSDRFSAERTGGSVSTLTIQRTQQEDSAVYLCASSPAGRNTEAFFGQGTRLTVV.

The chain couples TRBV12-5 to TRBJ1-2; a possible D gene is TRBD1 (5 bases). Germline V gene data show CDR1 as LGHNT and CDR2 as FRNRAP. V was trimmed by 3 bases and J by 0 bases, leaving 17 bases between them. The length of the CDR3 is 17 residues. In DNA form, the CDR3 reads TGTGCTAGTGGTTTCTACCTGGAGAGGACATCTAACTATGGCTACACCTTC. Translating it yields CASGFYLERTSNYGYTF.

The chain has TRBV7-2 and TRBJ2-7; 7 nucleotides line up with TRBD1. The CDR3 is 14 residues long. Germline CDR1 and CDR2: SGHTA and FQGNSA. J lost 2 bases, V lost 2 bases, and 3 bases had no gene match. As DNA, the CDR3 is TGTGCCAGCAGCTTATGGACAGGACCCTACGAGCAGTACTTC. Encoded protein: CASSLWTGPYEQYF.

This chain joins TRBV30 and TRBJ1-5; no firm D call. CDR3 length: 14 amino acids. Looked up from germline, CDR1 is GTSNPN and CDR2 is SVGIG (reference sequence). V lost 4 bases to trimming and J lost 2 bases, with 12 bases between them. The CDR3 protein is CAWNRNGGNQPQHF. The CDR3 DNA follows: TGTGCCTGGAACAGAAACGGGGGCAATCAGCCCCAGCATTTT.

CDR3 region: CASSTRDRVRPIPGELFF. The CDR3 coding sequence is TGTGCCAGCAGCACCCGGGACAGGGTCCGGCCTATACCGGGGGAGCTGTTTTTT. The chain carries TRBV7-2 and TRBJ2-2, with TRBD1 matching 9 bases. This CDR3 spans 18 amino acids. Germline-derived CDR1 and CDR2 are SGHTA and FQGNSA. V gave up 5 bases and J gave up 8 bases; unmatched junction bases: 18.

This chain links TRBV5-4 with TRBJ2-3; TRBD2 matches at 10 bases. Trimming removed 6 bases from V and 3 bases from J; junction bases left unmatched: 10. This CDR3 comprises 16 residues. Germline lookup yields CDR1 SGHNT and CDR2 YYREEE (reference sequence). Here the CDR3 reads CASKPVAGGETDTQYF. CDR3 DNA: TGTGCCAGCAAGCCAGTAGCGGGGGGTGAAACAGATACGCAGTATTTT.

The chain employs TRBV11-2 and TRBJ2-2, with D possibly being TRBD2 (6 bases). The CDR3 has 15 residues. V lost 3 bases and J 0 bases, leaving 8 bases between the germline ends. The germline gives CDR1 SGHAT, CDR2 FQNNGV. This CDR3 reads CASSFTSPNTGELFF. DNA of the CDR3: TGTGCCAGCAGCTTTACTAGCCCGAACACCGGGGAGCTGTTTTTT. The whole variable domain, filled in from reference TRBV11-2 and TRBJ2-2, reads EAGVAQSPRYKIIEKRQSVAFWCNPISGHATLYWYQQILGQGPKLLIQFQNNGVVDDSQLPKDRFSAERLKGVDSTLKIQPAKLEDSAVYLCASSFTSPNTGELFFGEGSRLTVL.

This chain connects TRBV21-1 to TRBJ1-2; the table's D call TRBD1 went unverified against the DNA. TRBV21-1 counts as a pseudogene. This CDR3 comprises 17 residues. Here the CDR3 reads CASSLRNRDRGEYGYTF. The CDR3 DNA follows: TGTGCCAGCAGCCTACGGAACCGGGACAGGGGAGAATATGGCTACACCTTC.

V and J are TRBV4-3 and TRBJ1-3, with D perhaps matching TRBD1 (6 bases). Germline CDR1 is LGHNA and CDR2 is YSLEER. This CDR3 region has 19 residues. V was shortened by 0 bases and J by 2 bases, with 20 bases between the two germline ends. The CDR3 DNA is TGCGCCAGCAGCCAAGATCTCCTCCTCCTACAGGGTCCTGGAAACACCATATATTTT. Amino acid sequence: CASSQDLLLLQGPGNTIYF.